These 3 T cell receptor beta chains were sequenced from one sample in a study of cytomegalovirus exposure and HLA in healthy donors. PCR involved 60 Vbeta and 13 Jbeta primers. The data were produced by immunoSEQ multiplex PCR, yet TCRdb's version contains in-frame clones alone and is incomplete. Of approximately 140,000 clones in the sample, roughly three fifths were seen once. Source material: PBMCs. The receptors were sampled from a woman in her sixties or seventies in good health and CMV-seronegative.

The J gene is TRBJ2-7, the V gene TRBV7-6; TRBD2 matches at 7 bases. The trim removed 1 base at V and 3 bases at J, leaving 3 bases unmatched. The CDR3 runs to 14 residues. Germline V gene data show CDR1 as SGHVS and CDR2 as FNYEAQ. CDR3 residues: CASSLGPSGYEQYF. As DNA, the CDR3 is TGTGCCAGCAGCTTAGGCCCTAGCGGCTACGAGCAGTACTTC.

The chain recombines TRBV11-2 with TRBJ2-7; maybe TRBD2 (6 bases). The CDR3 sequence is 15 residues long. Deletions cut 6 bases from V and 0 bases from J, with 15 bases between. Germline CDR1 is SGHAT and CDR2 is FQNNGV. This CDR3 is CASSTTSTISYEQYF. The CDR3 DNA reads TGTGCCAGCAGTACAACTAGCACCATCTCCTACGAGCAGTACTTC.

This clone was found once. The rearrangement joins TRBV2 to TRBJ1-4, with 10 bases matching TRBD1. CDR3 length: 17 residues. Per the germline V gene, CDR1 is SNHLY and CDR2 is FYNNEI. V gave up 6 bases and J gave up 0 bases; unmatched junction bases: 7. DNA of the CDR3: TGTGCCAGCAGCCCTACGGGACAGGGGACAACTAATGAAAAACTGTTTTTT. Its protein is CASSPTGQGTTNEKLFF.